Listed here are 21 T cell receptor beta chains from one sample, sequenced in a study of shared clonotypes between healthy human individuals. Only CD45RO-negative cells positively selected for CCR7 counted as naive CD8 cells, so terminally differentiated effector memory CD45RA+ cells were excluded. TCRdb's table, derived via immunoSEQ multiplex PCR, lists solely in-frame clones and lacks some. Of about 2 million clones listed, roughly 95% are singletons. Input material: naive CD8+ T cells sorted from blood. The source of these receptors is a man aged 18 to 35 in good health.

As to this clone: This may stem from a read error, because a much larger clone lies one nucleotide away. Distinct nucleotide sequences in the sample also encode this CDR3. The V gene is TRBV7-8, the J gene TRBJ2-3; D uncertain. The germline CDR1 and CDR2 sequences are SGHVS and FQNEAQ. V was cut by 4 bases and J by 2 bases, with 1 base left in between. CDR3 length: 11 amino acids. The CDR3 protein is CASSSTDTQYF. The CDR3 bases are TGTGCCAGCAGCTCCACAGATACGCAGTATTTT.

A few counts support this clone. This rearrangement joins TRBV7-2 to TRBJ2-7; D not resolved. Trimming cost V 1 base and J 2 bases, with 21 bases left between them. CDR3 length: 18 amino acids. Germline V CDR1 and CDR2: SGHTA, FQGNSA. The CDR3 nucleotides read TGTGCCAGCAGCTTAGAGGTGGTAGGCCATTGGTCGACCTACGAGCAGTACTTC. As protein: CASSLEVVGHWSTYEQYF.

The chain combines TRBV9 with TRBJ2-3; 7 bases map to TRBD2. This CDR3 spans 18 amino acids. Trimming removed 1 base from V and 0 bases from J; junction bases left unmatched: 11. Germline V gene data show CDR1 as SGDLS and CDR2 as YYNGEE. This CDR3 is CASSVQREAPASTDTQYF. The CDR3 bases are TGTGCCAGCAGCGTACAACGGGAGGCCCCGGCTAGCACAGATACGCAGTATTTT.

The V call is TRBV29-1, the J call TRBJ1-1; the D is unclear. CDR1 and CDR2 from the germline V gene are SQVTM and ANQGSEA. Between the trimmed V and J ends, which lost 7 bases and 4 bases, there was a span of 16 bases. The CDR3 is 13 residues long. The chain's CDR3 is CSAGEVIGTEAFF. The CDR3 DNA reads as TGCAGCGCCGGCGAAGTTATCGGCACTGAAGCTTTCTTT.

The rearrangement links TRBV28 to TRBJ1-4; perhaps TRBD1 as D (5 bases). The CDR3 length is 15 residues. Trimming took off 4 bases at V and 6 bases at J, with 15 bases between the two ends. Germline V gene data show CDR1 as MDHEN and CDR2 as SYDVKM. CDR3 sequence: CASSYHVGTYEKLFF. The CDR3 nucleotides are TGTGCCAGCAGTTACCACGTGGGGACTTATGAAAAACTGTTTTTT.

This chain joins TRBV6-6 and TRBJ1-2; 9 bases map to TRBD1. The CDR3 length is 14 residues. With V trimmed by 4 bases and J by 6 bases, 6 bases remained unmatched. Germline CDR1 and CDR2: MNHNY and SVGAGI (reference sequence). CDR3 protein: CASSSITGGDGYTF. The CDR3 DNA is TGTGCCAGCAGTTCTATCACAGGGGGCGATGGCTACACCTTC.

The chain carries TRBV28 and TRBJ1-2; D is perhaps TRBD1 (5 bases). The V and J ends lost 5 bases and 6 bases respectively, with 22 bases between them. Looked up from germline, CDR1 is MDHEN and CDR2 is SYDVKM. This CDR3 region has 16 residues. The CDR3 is CASSLTGELGIHGYTF. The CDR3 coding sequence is TGTGCCAGCAGTCTAACGGGGGAGCTCGGGATCCATGGCTACACCTTC.

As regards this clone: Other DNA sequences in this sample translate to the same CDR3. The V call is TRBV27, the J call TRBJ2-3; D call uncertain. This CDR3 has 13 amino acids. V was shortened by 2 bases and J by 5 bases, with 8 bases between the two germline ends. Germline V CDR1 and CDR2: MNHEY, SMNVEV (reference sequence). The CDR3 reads CASSLVLGDTQYF. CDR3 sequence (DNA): TGTGCCAGCAGTTTAGTACTTGGAGATACGCAGTATTTT.

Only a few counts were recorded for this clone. The CDR3 sequence: CASSPLGGQPQHF. The CDR3 region has the DNA TGTGCCAGCAGCCCCCTCGGCGGTCAGCCCCAGCATTTT. J is TRBJ1-5 and V is TRBV7-9; D uncertain. The CDR3 totals 13 residues. Germline V gene sequence: CDR1 SEHNR, CDR2 FQNEAQ (reference sequence). Trimming cost V 5 bases and J 6 bases, with 11 bases left between them. The full variable domain, its missing parts supplied by reference TRBV7-9 and TRBJ1-5, is DTGVSQNPRHKITKRGQNVTFRCDPISEHNRLYWYRQTLGQGPEFLTYFQNEAQLEKSRLLSDRFSAERPKGSFSTLEIQRTEQGDSAMYLCASSPLGGQPQHFGDGTRLSIL.

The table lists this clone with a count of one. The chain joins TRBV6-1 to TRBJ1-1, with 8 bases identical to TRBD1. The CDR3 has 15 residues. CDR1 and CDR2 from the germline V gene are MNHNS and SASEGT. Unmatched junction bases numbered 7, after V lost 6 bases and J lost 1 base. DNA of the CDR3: TGTGCCAGCAGAGACCTCGGGACAGGGAACACTGAAGCTTTCTTT. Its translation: CASRDLGTGNTEAFF.

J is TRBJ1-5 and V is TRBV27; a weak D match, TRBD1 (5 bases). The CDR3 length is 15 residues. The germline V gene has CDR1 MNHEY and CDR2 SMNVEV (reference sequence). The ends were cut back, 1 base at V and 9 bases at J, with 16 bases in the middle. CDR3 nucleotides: TGTGCCAGCAGTTTATGGGGGGGTACCCAGTGGCCCCAGCATTTT. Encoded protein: CASSLWGGTQWPQHF.

The chain's CDR3 is CASRDRGINEQYF. In nucleotides, the CDR3 is TGTGCCAGCAGGGACAGGGGTATCAACGAGCAGTACTTC. This chain links TRBV2 with TRBJ2-7, with 9 bases that match TRBD1. V lost 6 bases to trimming and J lost 5 bases; unmatched junction nucleotides: 5. The CDR3 has 13 amino acids. The V gene's germline CDR1 is SNHLY and CDR2 FYNNEI.

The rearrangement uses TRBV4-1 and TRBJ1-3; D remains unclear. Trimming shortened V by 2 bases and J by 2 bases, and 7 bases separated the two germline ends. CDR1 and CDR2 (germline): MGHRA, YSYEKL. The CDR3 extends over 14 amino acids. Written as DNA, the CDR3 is TGCGCCAGCAGCCAACTCGTTGCTGGAAACACCATATATTTT. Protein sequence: CASSQLVAGNTIYF.

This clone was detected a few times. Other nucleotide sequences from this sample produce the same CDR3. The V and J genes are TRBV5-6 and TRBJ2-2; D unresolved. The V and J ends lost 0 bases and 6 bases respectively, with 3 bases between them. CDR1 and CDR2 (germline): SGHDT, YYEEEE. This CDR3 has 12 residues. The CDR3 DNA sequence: TGTGCCAGCAGCTTGGTCGCCGGGGAGCTGTTTTTT. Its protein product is CASSLVAGELFF.

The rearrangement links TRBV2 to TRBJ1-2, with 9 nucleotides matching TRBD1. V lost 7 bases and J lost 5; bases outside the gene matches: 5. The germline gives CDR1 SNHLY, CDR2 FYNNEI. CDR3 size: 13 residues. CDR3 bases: TGTGCCAGCAAAGGACAGGGGACTTATGGCTACACCTTC. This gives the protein CASKGQGTYGYTF.

CDR3 nucleotides: TGCAGCGTTGAATGGGACAATGGAAACATTCAGTACTTC. It yields the protein CSVEWDNGNIQYF. The chain is built from TRBV29-1 and TRBJ2-4; a possible D gene is TRBD1 (6 bases). Germline loops: CDR1 SQVTM, CDR2 ANQGSEA. The V end was cut by 2 bases, the J end by 6 bases, with 11 bases between. The CDR3 sequence is 13 residues long.

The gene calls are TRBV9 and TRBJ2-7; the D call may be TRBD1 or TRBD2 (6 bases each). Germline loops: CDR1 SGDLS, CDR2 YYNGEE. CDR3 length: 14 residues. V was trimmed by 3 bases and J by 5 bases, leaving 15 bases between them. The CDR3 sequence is CASSAPTGRNEQYF. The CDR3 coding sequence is TGTGCCAGCAGCGCCCCAACAGGGAGGAACGAGCAGTACTTC.

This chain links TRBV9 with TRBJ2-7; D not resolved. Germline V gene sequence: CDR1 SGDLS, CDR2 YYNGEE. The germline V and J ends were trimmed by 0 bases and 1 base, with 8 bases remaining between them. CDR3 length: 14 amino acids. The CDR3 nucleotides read TGTGCCAGCAGCGTAGGTAACCCATCCTACGAGCAGTACTTC. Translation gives CASSVGNPSYEQYF.

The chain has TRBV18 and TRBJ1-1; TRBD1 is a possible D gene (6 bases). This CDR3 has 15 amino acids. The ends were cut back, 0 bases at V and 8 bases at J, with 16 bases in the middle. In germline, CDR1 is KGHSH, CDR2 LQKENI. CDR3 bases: TGTGCCAGCTCACCACCTGTTTCGGGGGCCGGGGAAGCTTTCTTT. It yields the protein CASSPPVSGAGEAFF.

CDR3 DNA: TGTGCCAGCAGTTTAACAACGGGGGGGGTTCTCCATGAGCAGTTCTTC. Protein: CASSLTTGGVLHEQFF. The chain is built from TRBV28 and TRBJ2-1; 8 bases agree with TRBD2. The V gene's germline CDR1 is MDHEN and CDR2 SYDVKM. CDR3 length equals 16 residues. The V segment lost 2 bases and the J segment 8 bases; nucleotides outside the gene matches: 11.

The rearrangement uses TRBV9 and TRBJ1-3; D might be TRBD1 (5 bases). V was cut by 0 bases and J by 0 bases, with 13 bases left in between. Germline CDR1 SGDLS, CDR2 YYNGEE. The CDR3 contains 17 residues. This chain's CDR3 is CASSVVGEGGSGNTIYF. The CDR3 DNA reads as TGTGCCAGCAGCGTAGTAGGGGAAGGAGGCTCTGGAAACACCATATATTTT.